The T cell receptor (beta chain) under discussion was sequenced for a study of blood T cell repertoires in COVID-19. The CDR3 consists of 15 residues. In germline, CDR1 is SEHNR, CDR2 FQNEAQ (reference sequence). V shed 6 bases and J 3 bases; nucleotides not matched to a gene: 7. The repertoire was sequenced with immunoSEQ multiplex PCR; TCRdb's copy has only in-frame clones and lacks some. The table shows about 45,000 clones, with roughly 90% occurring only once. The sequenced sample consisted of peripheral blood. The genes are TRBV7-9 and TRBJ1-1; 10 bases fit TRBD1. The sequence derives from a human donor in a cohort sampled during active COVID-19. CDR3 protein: CASSRTDRGDTEAFF. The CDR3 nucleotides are TGTGCCAGCAGTCGTACGGACAGGGGGGACACTGAAGCTTTCTTT.